Listed below are T cell receptor beta chains from one sample, sequenced in a study of regulatory T cells. The protocol was immunoSEQ multiplex PCR, while the TCRdb copy is restricted to in-frame clones and leaves out a portion. This sample has about 21,000 clones, with over 75% found just once. Source material: conventional CD4+ T cells sorted from blood. The receptors shown here come from a child under 18 with CD3G deficiency. CDR3s include the opening cysteine and the closing phenylalanine or tryptophan. D genes are given only for firm matches. Clone size, where shown, is once, few, many, or a class for clones that have expanded.

v_gene	abundance	d_gene	j_gene	CDR3nt	CDR3aa
TRBV11-1	.	.	TRBJ1-1	TGTGCCAGCAGCTTAGGACCGAACACTGAAGCTTTCTTT	CASSLGPNTEAFF
TRBV6-5	.	TRBD1	TRBJ2-7	TGTGCCAGCAGTTACCGGGACAGGGGTCCCTACGAGCAGTACTTC	CASSYRDRGPYEQYF
TRBV7-3	.	.	TRBJ2-3	TGTGCCAGCAGCTTAACGGGTGCAGCAGCAGATACGCAGTATTTT	CASSLTGAAADTQYF
TRBV28	.	TRBD2	TRBJ2-3	TGTGCCAGCAGTTTGGCGGGAGTGGGAGATACGCAGTATTTT	CASSLAGVGDTQYF
TRBV7-9	.	TRBD2	TRBJ2-1	TGTGCCAGCACCCGAATCGGGACTAGCGGGAGGCGGGGGATTAATGAGCAGTTCTTC	CASTRIGTSGRRGINEQFF
TRBV6-1	.	.	TRBJ2-7	TGTGCCAGCAACCCCTCGGGCTCCTACGAGCAGTACTTC	CASNPSGSYEQYF
TRBV20-1	.	.	TRBJ2-5	TGCAGTGCTACGGGGGCGGAGACCCAGTACTTC	CSATGAETQYF
TRBV11-2	few	TRBD2	TRBJ2-1	TGTGCCAGCAGCTTAGTTTCTAGCGGGAGGTTAGGGGAGCAGTTCTTC	CASSLVSSGRLGEQFF
TRBV13	.	TRBD2	TRBJ2-1	TGTGCCAGCAGCTCCCGTAGCGGGAGGGCCCTGGGGAATGAGCAGTTCTTC	CASSSRSGRALGNEQFF
TRBV6-4	.	TRBD2	TRBJ2-2	TGTGCCAGCAGTGACACCCCGACTAGCGGGAGATCGTTGGCCGGGGAGCTGTTTTTT	CASSDTPTSGRSLAGELFF
TRBV5-1	.	.	TRBJ1-1	TGCGCCAGCAGCTTTACTGGGGAGAACACTGAAGCTTTCTTT	CASSFTGENTEAFF
TRBV18	.	.	TRBJ2-5	TGTGCCAGCTCACCAGGAGGGATCCAGGCGACCCAGTACTTC	CASSPGGIQATQYF
TRBV11-2	.	.	TRBJ2-7	TGTGCCAGCAGCTTAGGTGGATTCTCCTACGAGCAGTACTTC	CASSLGGFSYEQYF
TRBV7-9	.	.	TRBJ2-1	TGTGCCAGCAGCTTATTACGAGGGAGTGAGCAGTTCTTC	CASSLLRGSEQFF
TRBV18	.	.	TRBJ1-1	TGTGCCAGCTCAGCCGGGACACAGTCCGAAGCTTTCTTT	CASSAGTQSEAFF
TRBV7-8	.	TRBD2	TRBJ2-5	TGTGCCAGCAGCTCCCAGGCCGGGACTAGGCCCCACTTC	CASSSQAGTRPHF
TRBV6-1	.	TRBD1	TRBJ1-1	TGTGCCAGCAGTGAGGGTCAGGGGGCTGAAGCTTTCTTT	CASSEGQGAEAFF
TRBV28	.	.	TRBJ1-1	TGTGCCAGCAGTACCCTGAACACTGAAGCTTTCTTT	CASSTLNTEAFF
TRBV28	once	TRBD2	TRBJ2-7	TGTGCCAGCAGTTTACGTGGAGGAGCGGGAGGTTCCGAGCAGTACTTC	CASSLRGGAGGSEQYF
TRBV21-1	few	.	TRBJ2-1	TGTGCCAGCAGCCCTTGGCGGGAGGTGGGCAATGAGCAGTTCTTC	CASSPWREVGNEQFF
TRBV28	.	.	TRBJ2-7	TGTGCCAGCAGTTTACCCGGGAGATTCGAGCAGTACTTC	CASSLPGRFEQYF
TRBV14	.	.	TRBJ2-3	TGTGCCAGCAGCCAAGAATCCGATACGCAGTATTTT	CASSQESDTQYF
TRBV7-9	few	.	TRBJ1-2	TGTGCCAGCAGCTTAGGAGTCGGCACAGGGAGCTATGGCTACACCTTC	CASSLGVGTGSYGYTF